This T cell receptor (beta chain) originates from a study of blood T cell repertoires in COVID-19 (dated by TCRdb to 2020 to 2021). For the wider study: The collaborator samples originated in the United States, Italy and Spain and spanned the acute and convalescent phases of COVID-19. Where HLA class I and class II types were available, the types were taken from metadata supplied by the sample provider, not from assay-based typing. A de-identified subject ID, COVID-19 status, age in years and sex were almost always included in the sample metadata. Subjects who had been exposed to COVID-19, were actively infected with it, or had recovered from it provided the deeply sampled blood TCRbeta repertoires that made up the dataset. The repertoires were released in a freely available public database intended as a resource for research on the immune response to SARS-CoV-2. Samples were obtained from the ongoing ImmuneRACE study (first 160 participants) and from 1,254 subjects provided by 6 global collaborators. The prospective study material was composed of cDNA or gDNA derived from T cells, B-cell-depleted T cells, or PBMCs. General findings and caveats noted by the study authors: How much clinical and demographic metadata was included differed by source and by participant, and the metadata was provided uncurated.

Each collaborating institution followed its own protocols to collect whole blood in K2EDTA tubes. For TCRbeta analysis, collaborators shipped samples as frozen whole blood, isolated PBMCs, or DNA extracted from either of those sample types. The immunoSEQ Assay, a bias-controlled multiplex PCR, was used to amplify TCRbeta CDR3 regions from genomic DNA. The original methods were these. The number of nucleated cells in each sample was estimated by amplification of reference gene primers within the assay. Sequence reads were collapsed and filtered to measure the absolute abundance of every unique TCRbeta CDR3 rearrangement. For each sample, productive Simpson clonality was calculated as the square root of Simpson's diversity index over productive rearrangements. The table comes from immuneACCESS by way of TCRdb, which keeps in-frame sequences with V and J called. Part of the clones is missing from these tables; in studies checked, under half for an unresolved V gene and the rest for unknown reasons. The V and J calls and clone size were taken over from that table, and D and trimming were inferred from the DNA. This sample lists around 250,000 clones; 84% were detected once. Of the sample, around 7.8% falls within the top ten clones.

Reading from cysteine to phenylalanine, the CDR3 counts 16 amino acids. Only the CDR3 region is kept as DNA, spanning 48 bases read in frame from base 1. The germline V and J ends show losses of 3 bases and 2 bases respectively, and no gene match explains 3 bases of the junction. The germline V gene (reference sequence) specifies LNHDA as CDR1 and SQIVND as CDR2. To note about this clone: Its recognized antigen is unknown. Base qualities are not at hand, and no much larger clone is one base apart.

The specimen sequenced was peripheral blood. The origin of this receptor is a human donor in a cohort sampled during active COVID-19. Recombination joined TRBV19 with TRBJ2-3, and 12 bases in between align with TRBD2. The CDR3: CASSITSGGPTDTQYF. The DNA is as follows: TGTGCCAGTAGTATCACTAGCGGGGGGCCCACAGATACGCAGTATTTT.